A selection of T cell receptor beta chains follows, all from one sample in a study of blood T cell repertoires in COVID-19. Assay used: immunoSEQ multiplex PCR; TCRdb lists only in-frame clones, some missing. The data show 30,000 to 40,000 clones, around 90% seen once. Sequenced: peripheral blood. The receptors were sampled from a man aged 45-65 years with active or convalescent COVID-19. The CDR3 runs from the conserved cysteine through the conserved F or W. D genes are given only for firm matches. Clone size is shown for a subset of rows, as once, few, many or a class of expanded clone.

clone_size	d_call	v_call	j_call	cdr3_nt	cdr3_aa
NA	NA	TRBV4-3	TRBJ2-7	TGCGCCAGCAGCCGAGAGGGAGGCTACGAGCAGTACTTC	CASSREGGYEQYF
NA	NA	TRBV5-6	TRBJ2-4	TGTGCCAGCAGCTTGAGAGGGATAGCCAAAAACATTCAGTACTTC	CASSLRGIAKNIQYF
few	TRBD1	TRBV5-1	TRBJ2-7	TGCGCCAGCAGGGCAATACAGGGGTCAGACGAGCAGTACTTC	CASRAIQGSDEQYF
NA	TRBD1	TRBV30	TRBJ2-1	TGTGCCTGGAGTGTTTCGGGGACAGGACGGTGGGTAAAGAACAATGAGCAGTTCTTC	CAWSVSGTGRWVKNNEQFF
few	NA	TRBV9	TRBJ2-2	TGTGCCAGCAGCCCCAGGAATTTGGCCACCGGGGAGCTGTTTTTT	CASSPRNLATGELFF
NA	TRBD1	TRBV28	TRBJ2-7	TGTGCCAGCAGCCCAACCAGACCCAGGACAGGGGGCTCCTACGAGCAGTACTTC	CASSPTRPRTGGSYEQYF
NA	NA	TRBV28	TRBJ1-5	TGTGCCAGCAACCTAATGGGAGGGAATCAGCCCCAGCATTTT	CASNLMGGNQPQHF
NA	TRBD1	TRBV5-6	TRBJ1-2	TGTGCCAGCAGCACAGGGGGCCCCTATGGCTACACCTTC	CASSTGGPYGYTF
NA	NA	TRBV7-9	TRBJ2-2	TGTGCCAGCAGCTTAGTTAGGGGGAACACCGGGGAGCTGTTTTTT	CASSLVRGNTGELFF
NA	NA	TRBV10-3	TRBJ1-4	TGTGCCATCAGTGAGTCGGGAGTGCGAGGGGAAAAACTGTTTTTT	CAISESGVRGEKLFF
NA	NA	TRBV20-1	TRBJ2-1	TGCAGTGCTAGTAGCGGCAACTACAATGAGCAGTTCTTC	CSASSGNYNEQFF
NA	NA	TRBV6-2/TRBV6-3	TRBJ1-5	TGTGCCAGCAGTTACTCACAGAGAAATCAGCCCCAGCATTTT	CASSYSQRNQPQHF
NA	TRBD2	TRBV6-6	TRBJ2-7	TGTGCCAGCAGTCCCCGAACGGGGACTAGCGGGCTCCGCGGGAAGCAGTACTTC	CASSPRTGTSGLRGKQYF
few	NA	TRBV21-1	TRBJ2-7	TGTGCCAGCAGCAAAGGCATCGGGACAGGCGGTTTGGTGCGGGGCTACGAGCAGTACTTC	CASSKGIGTGGLVRGYEQYF
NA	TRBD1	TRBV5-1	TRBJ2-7	TGCGCCAGCAGCTCCTTGAGACAGGGCACCTACGAGCAGTACTTC	CASSSLRQGTYEQYF
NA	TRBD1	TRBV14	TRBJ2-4	TGTGCCAGCAGCAAAACGGGACAGGGGTTTAAAAACATTCAGTACTTC	CASSKTGQGFKNIQYF
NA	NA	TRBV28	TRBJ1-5	TGTGCCAGCAGTTTTTCAGGGCATGGGCAGCCCCAGCATTTT	CASSFSGHGQPQHF
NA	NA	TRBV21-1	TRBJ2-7	TGTGCCAGCAGCTTTGACAGGGTAGGAGGGCACGAGCAGTACTTC	CASSFDRVGGHEQYF
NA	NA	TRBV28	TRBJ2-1	TGTGCCAGCAGTTTCCCGACTACCTACAATGAGCAGTTCTTC	CASSFPTTYNEQFF
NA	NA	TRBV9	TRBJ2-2	TGTGCCAGCAGCTGGACTTTTCCCGGGGAGCTGTTTTTT	CASSWTFPGELFF
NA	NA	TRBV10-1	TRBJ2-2	TGCGCCAGCAGTGAGTCGTCCGGTCTCGGGAACACCGGGGAGCTGTTTTTT	CASSESSGLGNTGELFF
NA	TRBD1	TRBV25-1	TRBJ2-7	TGTGCCAGCAGTGCCAGGGGGCTCAACTACGAGCAGTACTTC	CASSARGLNYEQYF
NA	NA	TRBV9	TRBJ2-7	TGTGCCAGCAGCCCCTCGGGGAAACGAGGCGAGCAGTACTTC	CASSPSGKRGEQYF
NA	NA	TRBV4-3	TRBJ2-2	TGCGCCAGCAGCCAAGGAGCCAGGGGCCCCGGGGAGCTGTTTTTT	CASSQGARGPGELFF
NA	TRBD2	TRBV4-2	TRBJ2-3	TGTGCCAGCAGCCAGCCTGCGAAGCGGGAGTGGGTAACAGATACGCAGTATTTT	CASSQPAKREWVTDTQYF
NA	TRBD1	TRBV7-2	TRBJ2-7	TGTGCCAGCAGCTTAGTACCGGGACAGGGATACGAGCAGTACTTC	CASSLVPGQGYEQYF
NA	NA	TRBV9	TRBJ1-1	TGTGCCAGCAGCCTGAAGCCGAACACTGAAGCTTTCTTT	CASSLKPNTEAFF
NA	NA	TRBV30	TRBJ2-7	TGTGCCTGGAGCCGTTATTCGTACGAGCAGTACTTC	CAWSRYSYEQYF
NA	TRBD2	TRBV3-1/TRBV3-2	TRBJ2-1	TGTGCCAGCAGCACGAGGCGCGGGAGTATAGTCCATGAGCAGTTCTTC	CASSTRRGSIVHEQFF
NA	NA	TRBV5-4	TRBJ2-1	TGTGCCAGCAGCTTGGGACGGGTCAATGAGCAGTTCTTC	CASSLGRVNEQFF